The 5 T cell receptor beta chains below all came from one sample that was sequenced in a study of cytomegalovirus exposure and HLA in healthy donors. Primers for the PCR totalled 60 Vbeta and 13 Jbeta. Sequencing used immunoSEQ multiplex PCR; TCRdb keeps in-frame clones, though not all of them. Of 100,000 to 150,000 clones listed, about a sixth were seen once; the top ten hold roughly 3%. The material sequenced was PBMCs. These TCRs come from a female donor in good health and CMV-seropositive.

The chain recombines TRBV27 with TRBJ1-2; 8 bases agree with TRBD1. CDR3 size: 16 residues. After removal of 5 bases from V and 6 bases from J, the junction contained 14 bases not matched to a gene. Germline CDR1 and CDR2: MNHEY and SMNVEV (reference sequence). The CDR3 DNA sequence: TGTGCCAGCAGTCGGCAGGGACAGGTTGTTGGGAATGGCTACACCTTC. Translating gives CASSRQGQVVGNGYTF.

The chain has TRBV4-3 and TRBJ2-1, with TRBD1 matching 7 bases. CDR1 and CDR2 (germline): LGHNA, YSLEER. This CDR3 spans 15 amino acids. Trimming took 1 base from V and 3 from J; bases not matched to a gene: 3. CDR3 residues: CASSQGTGNYNEQFF. The CDR3 DNA reads TGCGCCAGCAGCCAAGGGACAGGCAACTACAATGAGCAGTTCTTC.

In its sample, this clone was seen a few times. The V and J genes are TRBV6-6 and TRBJ2-1; D is perhaps TRBD2 (6 bases). The length of the CDR3 is 15 residues. With 0 bases removed from V and 4 bases from J, the gap between germline ends came to 10 bases. Germline assignment: CDR1 MNHNY and CDR2 SVGAGI (reference sequence). CDR3 amino acids: CASSYSGAGYNEQFF. In DNA, the CDR3 is TGTGCCAGCAGTTACTCCGGGGCGGGGTACAATGAGCAGTTCTTC.

This clone turned up a few times. The V gene is TRBV4-2, the J gene TRBJ1-5; D is possibly TRBD1 (6 bases). This CDR3 region has 12 residues. Trimming pared 2 bases from V and 9 bases from J, leaving 8 bases between. Germline-derived CDR1 and CDR2 are LGHNA and YNFKEQ. CDR3 DNA sequence: TGTGCCAGCAGCCAAAAAGGGGGGCCCCAGCATTTT. The encoded protein is CASSQKGGPQHF.

This clone was seen a few times. This chain uses TRBV4-1 with TRBJ2-7; possibly TRBD1 for D (5 bases). Germline V gene lookup returns CDR1 MGHRA and CDR2 YSYEKL. Trimming pared 4 bases from V and 2 bases from J, leaving 9 bases between. CDR3 length equals 13 residues. The CDR3 reads CASSPGRAYEQYF. Here the CDR3 DNA reads TGCGCCAGCAGCCCGGGCAGGGCCTACGAGCAGTACTTC.